This TCR beta chain was found in a study of radiotherapy plus CTLA-4 blockade in lung cancer. Study-wide background: Objective responses were documented in around 20% of patients, with disease control in about 28%. Findings of the study overall: Expansion of tumor-derived TCR clones was observed in blood after radiotherapy plus ipilimumab.

Trimming stripped 7 bases from V and 3 bases from J, with 22 bases between. The CDR3 runs 15 residues. Per germline, CDR1 SQVTM and CDR2 ANQGSEA. Profiled with immunoSEQ multiplex PCR; TCRdb holds only in-frame clones, not every one. The sample carries 80,000 or so clones, about 78% recorded once. As to this clone: Its antigen is currently unknown.

This chain joins TRBV29-1 and TRBJ2-7; D might be TRBD1 (6 bases). The receptor comes from a human donor with non-small cell lung cancer whose response to radiotherapy plus ipilimumab could not be evaluated. Some clones in this sample may be carry-over from other donors' samples. The sequenced sample was peripheral blood, obtained from a patient treated with radiotherapy plus ipilimumab. CDR3 sequence (DNA): TGCAGCGCCCTCAAGGGCCAGGGGCGGAACTACGAGCAGTACTTC. This gives the protein CSALKGQGRNYEQYF.